This T cell receptor (beta chain) was observed in a study of blood T cell repertoires in COVID-19. About the research overall: The analysed material was cDNA or gDNA that came from T cells, B-cell-depleted T cells, or PBMCs.

Sequencing was performed with immunoSEQ multiplex PCR; in TCRdb, only in-frame clones are kept and a portion is missing. The top ten hold roughly a tenth of the sample, which has approximately 330,000 clones, 87% seen once. This clone came up once. CDR3 length: 16 residues. The junction had 10 bases not matched to a gene; V was cut back by 3 bases and J by 3 bases. Per the germline V gene, CDR1 is MNHEY and CDR2 is SMNVEV (reference sequence). Source material: peripheral blood. The clonotype was recovered from a man aged 25-45 years with COVID-19, enrolled during active disease. The chain combines TRBV27 with TRBJ1-1; 7 bases fit TRBD1. The CDR3 spells CASSFQRGRSDTEAFF. The CDR3 DNA follows: TGTGCCAGCAGTTTTCAGAGGGGGCGATCGGACACTGAAGCTTTCTTT.